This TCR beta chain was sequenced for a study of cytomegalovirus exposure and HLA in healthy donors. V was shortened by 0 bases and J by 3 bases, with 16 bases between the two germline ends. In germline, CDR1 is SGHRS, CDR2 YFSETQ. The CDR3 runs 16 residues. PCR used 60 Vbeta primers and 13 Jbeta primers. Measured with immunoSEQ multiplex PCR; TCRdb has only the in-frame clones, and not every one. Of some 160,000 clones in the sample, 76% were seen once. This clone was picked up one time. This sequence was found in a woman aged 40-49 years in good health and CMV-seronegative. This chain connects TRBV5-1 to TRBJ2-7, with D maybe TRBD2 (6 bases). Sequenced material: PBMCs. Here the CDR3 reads CASSLGVAGPHYEQYF. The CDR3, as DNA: TGCGCCAGCAGCTTGGGGGTGGCGGGGCCACACTACGAGCAGTACTTC.